These T cell receptor beta chains were read from a single sample in a study of T cell repertoires in cytomegalovirus infection. TCRdb processed the reads anew with MiXCR; each CDR3 protein has one entry. The data hold about 460,000 distinct CDR3 sequences, with approximately 11% observed a single time. Sequencing was performed on PBMCs. The origin of the receptors is a human donor in good health (CMV status not recorded). Some clones in this sample may be carry-over from other donors' samples. Each CDR3 is given with its conserved first and last residue. D genes are given only for firm matches. Size tells how often a clone was seen (once, few, many) or the class of an expanded clone, and some rows leave it out.

d_gene	v_gene	j_gene	abundance	CDR3nt	CDR3aa
NA	TRBV7-6	TRBJ1-5	many	TGTGCCAGCAGCTTTAAGGGTCGGAGAACTTGCAATCAGCCCCAGCATTTT	CASSFKGRRTCNQPQHF
TRBD1	TRBV5-4	TRBJ1-5	NA	TGTGCCAGCAGCTTTTACACCGGGACAGGGTTCAATCAGCCCCAGCATTTT	CASSFYTGTGFNQPQHF
NA	TRBV12-3/TRBV12-4	TRBJ1-1	once	TGTGCCAGCAGTTTAAGGGTTGGGCTTGAAGCTTTCTTT	CASSLRVGLEAFF
TRBD1	TRBV5-4	TRBJ2-1	many	TGTGCCAGCAGCTCCTTCGAGGGGGCCACCTACAATGAGCAGTTCTTC	CASSSFEGATYNEQFF
NA	TRBV5-1	TRBJ2-3	NA	TGCGCCAGCAGCTTGGCCGGACAGACCACAGATACGCAGTATTTT	CASSLAGQTTDTQYF
TRBD1	TRBV7-2	TRBJ2-5	many	TGTGCCAGCAGCTTCCAGGGGGCACAAGAGACCCAGTACTTC	CASSFQGAQETQYF
NA	TRBV29-1	TRBJ1-2	few	TGCAGCGTTGGCGGTTATGGCTACACCTTC	CSVGGYGYTF
NA	TRBV2	TRBJ2-3	NA	TGTGCCAGCACAAGGCTTTACGGAGATACGCAGTATTTT	CASTRLYGDTQYF
NA	TRBV20-1	TRBJ2-2	NA	TGCAGTGCTAGAGATGGCAGGCGAACCGGGGAGCTGTTTTTT	CSARDGRRTGELFF
TRBD1	TRBV7-2	TRBJ1-1	many	TGTGCCAGCAGCTCGTCACAGGGGATCACTGAAGCTTTCTTT	CASSSSQGITEAFF
NA	TRBV5-6	TRBJ2-7	few	TGTGCCAGCAGCGATGGCTCCCTGAACTACGAGCAGTACTTC	CASSDGSLNYEQYF
NA	TRBV24-1	TRBJ2-3	many	TGTGCCACCAGTCAAGGGGTCAGGTCGGGGACAGATACGCAGTATTTT	CATSQGVRSGTDTQYF
NA	TRBV20-1	TRBJ1-2	NA	TGCAGTGCCCGACAGAGGGGAGGGCCTTTGGGCGGCTACACCTTC	CSARQRGGPLGGYTF
TRBD2	TRBV20-1	TRBJ2-5	NA	TGCAGTGCTGGGGGGGGACAAGAGACCCAGTACTTC	CSAGGGQETQYF
NA	TRBV11-1	TRBJ1-2	many	TGTGCCAGCAGCCCTACGAGGGGCGCGAACTATGGCTACACCTTC	CASSPTRGANYGYTF
NA	TRBV9	TRBJ2-7	many	TGTGCCAGCAGCCCCCTAACGGATGCCTACGAGCAGTACTTC	CASSPLTDAYEQYF
NA	TRBV28	TRBJ1-2	few	TGTGCCAGCAGTTTTCAGGGTGGCTACACCTTC	CASSFQGGYTF
TRBD2	TRBV7-9	TRBJ2-1	many	TGTGCCAGCAGATCGACTAGCGGGGGATCATACAATGAGCAGTTCTTC	CASRSTSGGSYNEQFF
TRBD2	TRBV7-9	TRBJ2-7	many	TGTGCCAGCAGCCTGCCCATCGGCGGGAGCTCCTACGAGCAGTACTTC	CASSLPIGGSSYEQYF
TRBD1	TRBV5-1	TRBJ1-1	NA	TGCGCCAGCAGCTTTATTTTCCGGGACAGGGAGGCTTTCTTT	CASSFIFRDREAFF
NA	TRBV5-5	TRBJ1-5	NA	TGTGCCAGCAGCTCAGCAATCTATAGCAATCAGCCCCAGCATTTT	CASSSAIYSNQPQHF
TRBD1	TRBV12-3/TRBV12-4	TRBJ1-2	many	TGTGCCAGCAGTCCGCGGGACAGAAGTAACTATGGCTACACCTTC	CASSPRDRSNYGYTF
NA	TRBV13	TRBJ1-1	NA	TGTGCCAGCAGCGCTGGGGGGGGGGACACTGAAGCTTTCTTT	CASSAGGGDTEAFF
NA	TRBV19	TRBJ1-6	NA	TGTGCCAGTAGTCCCGGGACCTATCTCCTCCACTTT	CASSPGTYLLHF
TRBD1	TRBV2	TRBJ1-1	many	TGTGCCAGCACTGGACAGGGGGGAATCACTGAAGCTTTCTTT	CASTGQGGITEAFF
NA	TRBV11-2	TRBJ1-1	many	TGTGCCAGCAGCTTAGATCCAATGAACACTGAAGCTTTCTTT	CASSLDPMNTEAFF
NA	TRBV7-2	TRBJ2-3	many	TGTGCCAGCAGCCCCGGCCCAGCCCTCCCTACGCAGTATTTT	CASSPGPALPTQYF
NA	TRBV7-2	TRBJ2-7	many	TGTGCCAGCAGCTTAGGGTCAGGGGCCGAGCAGTACTTC	CASSLGSGAEQYF
NA	TRBV3-1	TRBJ1-3	NA	TGTGCCAGCAGCCAAGAACAGACTGGAAACACCATATATTTT	CASSQEQTGNTIYF
TRBD1	TRBV10-3	TRBJ1-6	many	TGTGCCATCAGTGGACAGGGAGTAAATTCACCCCTCCACTTT	CAISGQGVNSPLHF
NA	TRBV5-8	TRBJ1-2	NA	TGTGCCAGCAGCTTGTTTTCAGAGCAGAGGGGTGGCTACGCCTTC	CASSLFSEQRGGYAF
NA	TRBV7-9	TRBJ2-2	many	TGTGCCAGCAGCTCAGTTCAGGGGCTGAACACCGGGGAGCTGTTTTTT	CASSSVQGLNTGELFF
NA	TRBV18	TRBJ2-3	NA	TGTGCCAGCTCACGATCTTCCGGGACTGTTAGCACAGATACGCAGTATTTT	CASSRSSGTVSTDTQYF
NA	TRBV28	TRBJ1-5	many	TGTGCCAGCAGTTTCGGCCAAAGCAATCAGCCCCAGCATTTT	CASSFGQSNQPQHF
NA	TRBV20-1	TRBJ2-1	few	TGCAGTGCTACCCCCGCCGGCTCCTACAATGAGCAGTTCTTC	CSATPAGSYNEQFF
TRBD1	TRBV7-9	TRBJ2-7	many	TGTGCCAGCAGCCGACCCCGGGACAGGGGGCGCATATCCCACGAGCAGTACTTC	CASSRPRDRGRISHEQYF
TRBD1	TRBV7-6	TRBJ2-1	many	TGTGCCAGCAGCTTAGGGCAGGGGGACTACAATGAGCAGTTCTTC	CASSLGQGDYNEQFF
TRBD1	TRBV7-2	TRBJ2-7	many	TGTGCCAGCAGCTTACCCGGGACAGGGGTCGAGCAGTACTTC	CASSLPGTGVEQYF
NA	TRBV29-1	TRBJ2-1	NA	TGCAGCGTTGAAGATCCGGAGCAGTTCTTC	CSVEDPEQFF
NA	TRBV13	TRBJ2-1	many	TGTGCCAGCAGCTTAGAACGAGCGAGCTCCTACAATGAGCAGTTCTTC	CASSLERASSYNEQFF
TRBD1	TRBV4-1	TRBJ2-5	many	TGCGCCAGCAGCCAAGGGACAGGAAAGTCCCGGGATCGGACCCAGTACTTC	CASSQGTGKSRDRTQYF
NA	TRBV25-1	TRBJ2-7	NA	TGTGCCAGCAGTATTATGTCCTACGAGCAGTACTTC	CASSIMSYEQYF